These 9 T cell receptor beta chains share one sample of origin, sequenced in a study of shared clonotypes between healthy human individuals. Naive-designated CD8 cells lacked CD45RO, were positively enriched for CCR7, and omitted terminally differentiated effector memory CD45RA+ cells. Data came from immunoSEQ multiplex PCR; TCRdb stores just in-frame clones and leaves some out. Here the sample spans over 2,000,000 clones, just under 95% being singletons. Sequencing used naive CD8+ T cells from PBMCs. These receptors were obtained from a man younger than 30 in good health. Some clones in this sample may be carry-over from other donors' samples.

The chain joins TRBV28 to TRBJ1-1; D not resolved. Trimming cost V 4 bases and J 4 bases, with 10 bases left between them. Germline V gene sequence: CDR1 MDHEN, CDR2 SYDVKM. CDR3 length: 13 residues. The CDR3 bases are TGTGCCAGCAGTTGGCTTGAATCCACTGAAGCTTTCTTT. It codes for CASSWLESTEAFF.

This chain uses TRBV7-9 with TRBJ2-1, with D unresolved. This CDR3 region has 14 residues. V was trimmed by 5 bases and J by 7 bases, leaving 15 bases between them. The germline gives CDR1 SEHNR, CDR2 FQNEAQ (reference sequence). The CDR3 DNA follows: TGTGCCAGCAGCCTGTCCGGCGGAAGGAATGAGCAGTTCTTC. Protein: CASSLSGGRNEQFF.

The V call is TRBV6-6, the J call TRBJ2-7, with D possibly matching TRBD2 (5 bases). Germline V CDR1 and CDR2: MNHNY, SVGAGI (reference sequence). The CDR3 has 15 amino acids. V lost 2 bases, J lost 6 bases, and 17 bases lay in between. CDR3 sequence: CASSYVLAKVSEQYF. In DNA form, the CDR3 reads TGTGCCAGCAGTTACGTCCTAGCAAAGGTATCCGAGCAGTACTTC.

This clone was observed once. The genes are TRBV4-3 and TRBJ2-7, with TRBD1 matching over 9 bases. V lost 2 bases to trimming and J lost 6 bases; unmatched junction nucleotides: 5. This CDR3 is built from 14 residues. CDR1 and CDR2 (germline): LGHNA, YSLEER. CDR3 amino acids: CASSQLGQGSEQYF. The CDR3 coding sequence is TGCGCCAGCAGCCAACTCGGACAGGGGAGCGAGCAGTACTTC.

CDR3 coding DNA: TGTGCCAGCAGCCAAAGGGCGAACACCGGGGAGCTGTTTTTT. Translation gives CASSQRANTGELFF. V gene TRBV7-8 combines with J gene TRBJ2-2; D gene ambiguous. This CDR3 contains 14 residues. V was shortened by 5 bases and J by 0 bases, with 7 bases between the two germline ends. Germline V gene sequence: CDR1 SGHVS, CDR2 FQNEAQ.

The V gene is TRBV4-2, the J gene TRBJ2-7; D possibly corresponds to TRBD1 (5 bases). The CDR3 is made up of 14 amino acids. CDR1 and CDR2 from the germline V gene are LGHNA and YNFKEQ. V lost 0 bases to trimming and J lost 8 bases, with 14 bases between them. The DNA for the CDR3 is TGTGCCAGCAGCCAAGATTATGGTGCAGGGCAGCAGTACTTC. This gives the protein CASSQDYGAGQQYF.

For this clone: The same CDR3 is also encoded by other DNA sequences in this sample. This chain connects TRBV6-5 to TRBJ2-1; D perhaps matches TRBD2 (6 bases). The V end was cut by 3 bases, the J end by 7 bases, with 13 bases between. This CDR3 has 14 residues. Germline V gives CDR1 MNHEY, CDR2 SVGAGI. The CDR3 nucleotides read TGTGCCAGCAGTTATTCGGGCCTAGCGAATGAGCAGTTCTTC. Protein sequence: CASSYSGLANEQFF.

This chain uses TRBV9 with TRBJ1-2, with D perhaps matching TRBD1 (5 bases). CDR1 and CDR2 (germline): SGDLS, YYNGEE. Trimming removed 3 bases at V and 2 bases at J, with 11 bases between. The CDR3 has 14 residues. CDR3 in amino acids: CASSAQGMNYGYTF. The CDR3 DNA reads TGTGCCAGCAGCGCCCAGGGTATGAACTATGGCTACACCTTC.

The gene calls are TRBV29-1 and TRBJ2-3; D possibly corresponds to TRBD2 (5 bases). Trimming took 7 bases from V and 2 from J, leaving 22 bases between them. The length of the CDR3 is 16 residues. The germline V gene encodes CDR1 SQVTM and CDR2 ANQGSEA. The CDR3 sequence: CSAGQVSGLITDTQYF. The CDR3 bases are TGCAGCGCCGGGCAGGTATCGGGATTGATCACAGATACGCAGTATTTT.